Described below is a single TCR beta chain sequence and its context. Its antigen is still unknown. These data come from a study of response to subunit inactivated influenza vaccine. Overall study results and limits: The authors proposed limited new T cell recruitment per seasonal influenza vaccination.

TCRdb independently ran MiXCR on the RT-PCR reads; one entry per CDR3 protein. The repertoire includes under 550,000 distinct CDR3 sequences, 7.6% of them detected once, and 13% sits in the top ten. The source was PBMCs from blood, collected about 23 months after vaccination. The receptor comes from a man aged 50-75 years who received an inactivated influenza vaccine.

As DNA, the CDR3 is TGTGCCAGCAGTGAAGCCGACAGCCACTACTACGAGCAGTACTTC. It encodes CASSEADSHYYEQYF. The chain employs TRBV6-1 and TRBJ2-7; a possible D gene is TRBD1 (5 bases). V lost 0 bases to trimming and J lost 3 bases, with 12 bases between them. CDR3 length equals 15 residues. Germline V gene data show CDR1 as MNHNS and CDR2 as SASEGT.